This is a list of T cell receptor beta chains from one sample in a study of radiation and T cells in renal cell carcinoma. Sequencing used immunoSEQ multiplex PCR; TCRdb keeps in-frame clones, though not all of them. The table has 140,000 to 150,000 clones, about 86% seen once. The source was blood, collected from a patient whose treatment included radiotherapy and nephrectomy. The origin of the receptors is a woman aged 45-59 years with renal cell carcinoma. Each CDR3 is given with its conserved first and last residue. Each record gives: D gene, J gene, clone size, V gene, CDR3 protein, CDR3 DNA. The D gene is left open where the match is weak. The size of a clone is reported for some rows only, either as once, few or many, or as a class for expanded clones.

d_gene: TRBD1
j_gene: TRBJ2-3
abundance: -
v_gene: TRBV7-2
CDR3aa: CASSQRTGGMYTQYF
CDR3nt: TGTGCCAGCAGCCAAAGGACAGGGGGCATGTATACGCAGTATTTT

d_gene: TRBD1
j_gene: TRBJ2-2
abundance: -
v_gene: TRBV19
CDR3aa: CASSGGQGALLNTGELFF
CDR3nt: TGTGCCAGTAGTGGGGGACAGGGGGCACTTTTGAACACCGGGGAGCTGTTTTTT

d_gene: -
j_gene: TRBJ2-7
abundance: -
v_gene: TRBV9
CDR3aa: CASSVAGSYEQYF
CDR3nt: TGTGCCAGCAGCGTAGCTGGTAGCTACGAGCAGTACTTC

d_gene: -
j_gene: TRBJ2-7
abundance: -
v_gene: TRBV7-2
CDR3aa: CASSLVQGGYEQYF
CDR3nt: TGTGCCAGCAGCTTAGTACAGGGTGGCTACGAGCAGTACTTC

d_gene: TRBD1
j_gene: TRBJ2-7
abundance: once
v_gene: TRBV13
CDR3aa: CASSSGDSYEQYF
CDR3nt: TGTGCCAGCAGTTCAGGGGACAGCTACGAGCAGTACTTC

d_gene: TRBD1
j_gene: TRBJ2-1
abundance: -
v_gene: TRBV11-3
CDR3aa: CASSGTSGTGYNEQFF
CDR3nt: TGTGCCAGCAGCGGGACCTCGGGGACAGGCTACAATGAGCAGTTCTTC

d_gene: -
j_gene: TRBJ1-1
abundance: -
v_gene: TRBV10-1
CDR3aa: CASSAQTNTEAFF
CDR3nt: TGCGCCAGCAGTGCCCAGACAAACACTGAAGCTTTCTTT

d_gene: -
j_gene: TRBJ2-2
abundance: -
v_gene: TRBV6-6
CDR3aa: CASWSGTGELFF
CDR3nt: TGTGCCAGCTGGTCTGGGACCGGGGAGCTGTTTTTT

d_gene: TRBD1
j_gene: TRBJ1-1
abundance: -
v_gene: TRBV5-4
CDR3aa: CASSPRDRGSEAFF
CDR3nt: TGTGCCAGCAGCCCCCGGGACAGGGGCTCTGAAGCTTTCTTT

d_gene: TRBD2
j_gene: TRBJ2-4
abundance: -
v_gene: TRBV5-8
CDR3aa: CASSLVAGGPNIQYF
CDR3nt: TGTGCCAGCAGCTTGGTAGCGGGGGGGCCGAACATTCAGTACTTC

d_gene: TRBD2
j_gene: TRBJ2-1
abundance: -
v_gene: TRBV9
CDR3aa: CASSQTSGNYNEQFF
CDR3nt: TGTGCCAGCAGCCAGACTAGCGGGAATTACAATGAGCAGTTCTTC

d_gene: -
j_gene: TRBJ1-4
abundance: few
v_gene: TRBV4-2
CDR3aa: CASSQDFPGEKLFF
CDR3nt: TGTGCCAGCAGCCAAGACTTCCCCGGGGAAAAACTGTTTTTT

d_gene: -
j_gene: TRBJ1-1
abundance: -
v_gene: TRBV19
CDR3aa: CASDSNTGTEAFF
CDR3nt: TGTGCCAGTGATAGCAATACAGGCACTGAAGCTTTCTTT

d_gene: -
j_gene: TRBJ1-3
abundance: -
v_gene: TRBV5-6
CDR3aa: CASSLVRGAGNTIYF
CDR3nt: TGTGCCAGCAGCTTGGTCCGGGGGGCTGGAAACACCATATATTTT

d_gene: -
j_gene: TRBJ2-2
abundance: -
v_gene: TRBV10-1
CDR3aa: CASSKAMTGELFF
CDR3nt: TGCGCCAGCTCGAAAGCTATGACCGGGGAGCTGTTTTTT